These 24 T cell receptor beta chains were all obtained from the same sample, sequenced in a study of OX40 agonist ivuxolimab in advanced cancers. The method was immunoSEQ multiplex PCR; TCRdb's version includes in-frame clones alone and lacks a portion of them. The sample consists of more than 80,000 clones, 91% of them appearing once. The sample here was CD4+ or CD8+ T cells sorted from blood, taken in a trial of the OX40 agonist ivuxolimab. Source of these receptors: an adult with an advanced solid tumor such as melanoma, head and neck, liver or kidney cancer.

The chain combines TRBV6-4 with TRBJ2-1; 8 bases line up with TRBD2. The germline gives CDR1 MRHNA, CDR2 SNTAGT. With V trimmed by 9 bases and J by 8 bases, 12 bases remained unmatched. This CDR3 has 14 amino acids. In nucleotides, the CDR3 is TGTGCCAGTAGTCCAAGCGGGAGAGGGTATGAGCAGTTCTTC. This encodes CASSPSGRGYEQFF.

V usage is TRBV7-3 and J usage is TRBJ2-1, with TRBD2 identical over 14 bases. Germline V gene lookup returns CDR1 SGHTA and CDR2 FQGTGA. The CDR3 totals 16 residues. J lost 6 bases, V lost 4 bases, and 5 bases had no gene match. CDR3 DNA: TGTGCCAGCAGCTCAATGGGACTAGCGGGAGTCAATGAGCAGTTCTTC. Translated: CASSSMGLAGVNEQFF. Full variable domain (rest looked up from reference TRBV7-3 and TRBJ2-1): GAGVSQTPSNKVTEKGKYVELRCDPISGHTALYWYRQSLGQGPEFLIYFQGTGAADDSGLPNDRFFAVRPEGSVSTLKIQRTERGDSAVYLCASSSMGLAGVNEQFFGPGTRLTVL.

The genes are TRBV11-2 and TRBJ2-3; 10 bases map to TRBD2. Losses at the gene ends were 0 bases for V and 4 bases for J; bases not matched to a gene: 4. The CDR3 extends over 16 amino acids. Germline V gives CDR1 SGHAT, CDR2 FQNNGV. The CDR3 DNA reads as TGTGCCAGCAGCTTAGAAACTAGCGGGATTGCAGATACGCAGTATTTT. This translates into CASSLETSGIADTQYF. Full variable domain (remainder filled in from reference TRBV11-2 and TRBJ2-3): EAGVAQSPRYKIIEKRQSVAFWCNPISGHATLYWYQQILGQGPKLLIQFQNNGVVDDSQLPKDRFSAERLKGVDSTLKIQPAKLEDSAVYLCASSLETSGIADTQYFGPGTRLTVL.

V gene TRBV5-1 combines with J gene TRBJ1-5; D gene uncertain. V was trimmed by 0 bases and J by 6 bases, leaving 7 bases between them. This CDR3 region has 13 residues. Germline lookup yields CDR1 SGHRS and CDR2 YFSETQ. This CDR3 reads CASSLGPAQPQHF. CDR3 in DNA: TGCGCCAGCAGCTTGGGTCCGGCTCAGCCCCAGCATTTT.

CDR3 in amino acids: CSVEDVGKTQYF. The CDR3 nucleotides are TGCAGCGTTGAAGATGTCGGAAAGACCCAGTACTTC. V usage is TRBV29-1 and J usage is TRBJ2-5, with D unresolved. The CDR3 is made up of 12 amino acids. Germline assignment: CDR1 SQVTM and CDR2 ANQGSEA. V was shortened by 0 bases and J by 6 bases, with 8 bases between the two germline ends.

This chain uses TRBV18 with TRBJ2-3; TRBD1 might be the D (6 bases). The CDR3 runs 15 residues. The germline CDR1 and CDR2 sequences are KGHSH and LQKENI. V lost 0 bases to trimming and J lost 4 bases, with 11 bases between them. This CDR3 reads CASSPPGARADTQYF. The CDR3 bases are TGTGCCAGCTCACCACCGGGGGCCCGGGCAGATACGCAGTATTTT.

The gene calls are TRBV7-2 and TRBJ2-7, with a possible D match to TRBD2 (6 bases). Germline CDR1 reads SGHTA; CDR2 reads FQGNSA. Trimming took 1 base from V and 6 from J, leaving 22 bases between them. The CDR3 runs to 17 residues. CDR3 DNA sequence: TGTGCCAGCAGCTTAGGACTAGGAACCCCTAGGGGCGTCGAGCAGTACTTC. Protein sequence: CASSLGLGTPRGVEQYF. Filled out from reference TRBV7-2 and TRBJ2-7, the complete variable domain reads GAGVSQSPSNKVTEKGKDVELRCDPISGHTALYWYRQSLGQGLEFLIYFQGNSAPDKSGLPSDRFSAERTGGSVSTLTIQRTQQEDSAVYLCASSLGLGTPRGVEQYFGPGTRLTVT.

The CDR3 DNA reads TGTGCCAGCAGCTTAGTGGCTGGGGCCAACGTCCTGACTTTC. Amino acid sequence: CASSLVAGANVLTF. This rearrangement joins TRBV7-2 to TRBJ2-6; no clear D. This CDR3 has 14 amino acids. Germline assignment: CDR1 SGHTA and CDR2 FQGNSA. Trimming shortened V by 1 base and J by 2 bases, and 3 bases separated the two germline ends.

The genes are TRBV19 and TRBJ1-2; D is perhaps TRBD1 (5 bases). The CDR3 has 12 amino acids. The V end was cut by 3 bases, the J end by 8 bases, with 10 bases between. The germline V gene has CDR1 LNHDA and CDR2 SQIVND (reference sequence). CDR3 nucleotide sequence: TGTGCCAGTAGTATTGAAGGGGTCGGCTACACCTTC. Translating gives CASSIEGVGYTF.

The V and J genes are TRBV11-3 and TRBJ2-3; the D gene is possibly TRBD2 (6 bases). CDR1 and CDR2 (germline): SGHNT, YENEEA. This CDR3 has 15 amino acids. Trimming left V 1 base short and J 2 bases short, with 10 bases between. The CDR3 region has the DNA TGTGCCAGCAGCTTAGGGGGGGTTCCCACAGATACGCAGTATTTT. This translates into CASSLGGVPTDTQYF. The variable domain in full, completed from reference TRBV11-3 and TRBJ2-3, reads EAGVVQSPRYKIIEKKQPVAFWCNPISGHNTLYWYLQNLGQGPELLIRYENEEAVDDSQLPKDRFSAERLKGVDSTLKIQPAELGDSAVYLCASSLGGVPTDTQYFGPGTRLTVL.

The chain employs TRBV5-1 and TRBJ2-1, with D possibly being TRBD1 (8 bases). CDR1 and CDR2 from the germline V gene are SGHRS and YFSETQ. Trimming removed 4 bases from V and 10 bases from J, with 15 bases in between. The CDR3 is made up of 13 amino acids. CDR3 protein: CASSRGQGGEQFF. In DNA, the CDR3 is TGCGCCAGCAGCCGCGGACAGGGAGGGGAGCAGTTCTTC.

The chain recombines TRBV14 with TRBJ1-2; D is perhaps TRBD1 (5 bases). The germline CDR1 and CDR2 sequences are SGHDN and FVKESK. The CDR3 totals 16 residues. The V gene lost 0 bases and the J gene lost 5 bases, with 16 bases spanning the gap. As DNA, the CDR3 is TGTGCCAGCAGCCAAGATTTGGGACCGTCGAGGTATGGCTACACCTTC. Its protein product is CASSQDLGPSRYGYTF.

DNA of the CDR3: TGTGCCAGCAGCTTAGTGCGGGGGGGAGCCAAAAACATTCAGTACTTC. This sequence encodes CASSLVRGGAKNIQYF. The chain uses TRBV7-2 and TRBJ2-4; 9 bases match TRBD2. CDR3 size: 16 residues. Germline CDR1 SGHTA, CDR2 FQGNSA. V lost 1 base to trimming and J lost 0 bases; unmatched junction nucleotides: 1.

CDR3 nucleotide sequence: TGCAGCGTTGACCCCAGGGACAGGGTCTCCTACAATGAGCAGTTCTTC. Residues: CSVDPRDRVSYNEQFF. The chain employs TRBV29-1 and TRBJ2-1, with TRBD1 matching 9 bases. CDR1 and CDR2 from the germline V gene are SQVTM and ANQGSEA. J was trimmed by 0 bases and V by 3 bases; bases with no gene match: 6. The CDR3 is made up of 16 amino acids.

This clone was recorded only once. The chain couples TRBV7-2 to TRBJ1-2; D not resolved. V was clipped by 1 base and J by 7 bases, with 7 bases between them. The CDR3 is made up of 12 amino acids. In germline, CDR1 is SGHTA, CDR2 FQGNSA. Here the CDR3 DNA reads TGTGCCAGCAGCTTAGAATTCACTGGCTACACCTTC. Its protein product is CASSLEFTGYTF.

This chain joins TRBV28 and TRBJ2-7; D possibly corresponds to TRBD2 (6 bases). V was trimmed by 6 bases and J by 3 bases, leaving 15 bases between them. CDR3 length: 14 residues. Germline V gene sequence: CDR1 MDHEN, CDR2 SYDVKM. CDR3 residues: CASRGTSHLYEQYF. The CDR3 nucleotides are TGTGCCAGCAGGGGCACTAGCCACCTCTACGAGCAGTACTTC. Together with reference TRBV28 and TRBJ2-7, the CDR3 gives the full variable domain: DVKVTQSSRYLVKRTGEKVFLECVQDMDHENMFWYRQDPGLGLRLIYFSYDVKMKEKGDIPEGYSVSREKKERFSLILESASTNQTSMYLCASRGTSHLYEQYFGPGTRLTVT.

Notes on this clone: Different DNA sequences within this sample yield the same CDR3. The J gene is TRBJ1-5, the V gene TRBV7-2; 7 positions agree with TRBD1. The V segment lost 5 bases and the J segment 5 bases; nucleotides outside the gene matches: 6. The CDR3 is made up of 14 amino acids. The germline CDR1 and CDR2 sequences are SGHTA and FQGNSA. The CDR3 loop is CASSLRQGDQPQHF. In DNA, the CDR3 is TGTGCCAGCAGCCTCAGACAGGGCGATCAGCCCCAGCATTTT.

This clone was observed a few times. The chain couples TRBV7-9 to TRBJ1-2; tentatively, D is TRBD1 (6 bases). Deletions cut 3 bases from V and 2 bases from J, with 10 bases between. The CDR3 has 14 residues. Germline values: CDR1 SEHNR, CDR2 FQNEAQ (reference sequence). In DNA, the CDR3 is TGTGCCAGCAGCTTCCGAGGGGGGAACTATGGCTACACCTTC. It codes for CASSFRGGNYGYTF. The full variable domain, with the rest looked up from reference TRBV7-9 and TRBJ1-2, is DTGVSQNPRHKITKRGQNVTFRCDPISEHNRLYWYRQTLGQGPEFLTYFQNEAQLEKSRLLSDRFSAERPKGSFSTLEIQRTEQGDSAMYLCASSFRGGNYGYTFGSGTRLTVV.

The chain links TRBV29-1 to TRBJ2-1; 11 nucleotides match TRBD2. This CDR3 comprises 12 residues. Trimming removed 5 bases from V and 8 bases from J; junction bases left unmatched: 2. Germline V gene sequence: CDR1 SQVTM, CDR2 ANQGSEA. CDR3 DNA sequence: TGCAGCGTTACTAGCGGGAGTGATGAGCAGTTCTTC. Translated: CSVTSGSDEQFF.

The V gene is TRBV2, the J gene TRBJ2-1; 8 bases line up with TRBD1. There are 14 residues in the CDR3. With 6 bases clipped from V and 5 bases from J, the junction kept 6 bases outside the gene matches. Germline-derived CDR1 and CDR2 are SNHLY and FYNNEI. The CDR3 loop is CASRDRAQDNEQFF. CDR3 bases: TGTGCCAGCAGGGACAGGGCCCAGGACAATGAGCAGTTCTTC.

This clone was detected only once. The chain joins TRBV25-1 to TRBJ1-2; D unclear. CDR1 and CDR2 (germline): MGHDK, SYGVNS. There are 14 residues in the CDR3. The germline V and J ends were trimmed by 2 bases and 4 bases, with 11 bases remaining between them. CDR3 nucleotides: TGTGCCAGCAGTGAAGGACCCCCAGCCTATGGCTACACCTTC. This translates into CASSEGPPAYGYTF.

The chain is built from TRBV2 and TRBJ1-1; TRBD1 aligns across 9 bases. The CDR3 consists of 14 residues. After removal of 6 bases from V and 8 bases from J, the junction contained 10 bases not matched to a gene. CDR1 and CDR2 (germline): SNHLY, FYNNEI. CDR3: CASRGDRVLGEAFF. In nucleotides, the CDR3 is TGTGCCAGCAGAGGGGACAGGGTGTTGGGGGAAGCTTTCTTT.

The chain employs TRBV7-2 and TRBJ2-3; no reliable D call. Deletions cut 0 bases from V and 8 bases from J, with 9 bases between. This CDR3 is built from 13 residues. The germline V gene encodes CDR1 SGHTA and CDR2 FQGNSA. CDR3 protein: CASSLAKSGTQYF. Written as DNA, the CDR3 is TGTGCCAGCAGCTTAGCGAAGTCCGGTACGCAGTATTTT.

V is TRBV10-3 and J is TRBJ2-5, with 8 bases matching TRBD2. The CDR3 runs to 14 residues. Losses at the gene ends were 2 bases for V and 5 bases for J; bases not matched to a gene: 4. Germline V gives CDR1 ENHRY, CDR2 SYGVKD. Here the CDR3 DNA reads TGTGCCATCAGTGAGCCGGCTAGCGGGGAGACCCAGTACTTC. It codes for CAISEPASGETQYF.